One and the same sample provided the 4 T cell receptor beta chains below, sequenced in a study of beta chain features in type 1 diabetes. General observations from the study: When Type 1 diabetes patients were examined, their TCRB CDR3s proved moderately but significantly shorter in all four CD4+ subsets.

Their cognate antigens are unknown. Expressed TCRB transcripts were sequenced because the entire RNA isolate underwent reverse transcription. Data came from immunoSEQ multiplex PCR; TCRdb stores just in-frame clones and leaves some out. The table has about 230,000 clones, 16% seen once. Sequencing input: naive CD4+ T cells from blood. The receptors were gathered from a man aged 30 to 39 with type 1 diabetes.

The chain recombines TRBV29-1 with TRBJ2-6, with D unclear. Germline V gives CDR1 SQVTM, CDR2 ANQGSEA. The CDR3 loop spans 13 amino acids. V was pared by 7 bases and J by 1 base, with 8 bases between. For the CDR3, the DNA is TGCAGCGCCCGGCGTTCTGGGGCCAACGTCCTGACTTTC. It yields the protein CSARRSGANVLTF.

V gene TRBV6-6 combines with J gene TRBJ2-5, with D possibly being TRBD1 (5 bases). Trimming cost V 4 bases and J 2 bases, with 14 bases left between them. Germline CDR1 is MNHNY and CDR2 is SVGAGI (reference sequence). The CDR3 has 15 amino acids. Here the CDR3 reads CASSSISAGQETQYF. DNA of the CDR3: TGTGCCAGCAGTTCCATATCTGCAGGGCAAGAGACCCAGTACTTC.

This clone was seen only a few times. This chain uses TRBV7-2 with TRBJ2-1; D ambiguous. V dropped 2 bases and J dropped 7 bases, with 15 bases sitting between them. The germline gives CDR1 SGHTA, CDR2 FQGNSA. The CDR3 consists of 15 residues. CDR3 sequence (DNA): TGTGCCAGCAGCTTATTCGTCCGAATGGGGAATGAGCAGTTCTTC. Encoded protein: CASSLFVRMGNEQFF.

A word on this clone: An end of the junction differs from the germline gene, which may be a read error. This chain links TRBV11-1 with TRBJ2-5; 8 bases map to TRBD1. This CDR3 has 12 residues. CDR1 and CDR2 (germline): SGHAT, FQDESV (reference sequence). CDR3 nucleotides: TGTGCCAGCAGCCCGAGACCCGGGACAGGAGACTTC. The encoded protein is CASSPRPGTGDF.